A single sample gave rise to the 32 T cell receptor beta chains below, sequenced in a study of T cells in Graves' hyperthyroidism and ophthalmopathy. Amplification of TCR beta CDR3 regions was performed using RNA transcripts as template. The TCR CDR3 was amplified in a first-round RT-PCR using the HTBI primer set. MiXCR, run by TCRdb on the multiplex PCR reads, gives a single entry per CDR3 protein. The repertoire has 500,000 or so distinct CDR3 sequences, about 16% of them found once; the top ten carry 25% to 30%. Sequencing was performed on blood. The receptors originated from a woman in her twenties or thirties with Graves' ophthalmopathy.

In nucleotides, the CDR3 is TGTGCCAGTAGTACCCCCCCAGGGGCTCTCTATGGCTACACCTTC. Protein sequence: CASSTPPGALYGYTF. This chain connects TRBV19 to TRBJ1-2; a weak D match, TRBD1 (6 bases). The CDR3 consists of 15 residues. V dropped 4 bases and J dropped 4 bases, with 16 bases sitting between them. Per the germline V gene, CDR1 is LNHDA and CDR2 is SQIVND (reference sequence).

This clonotype was found many times. The chain carries TRBV28 and TRBJ2-7; 9 nucleotides match TRBD2. The CDR3 has 15 residues. Per germline, CDR1 MDHEN and CDR2 SYDVKM. With 4 bases clipped from V and 5 bases from J, the junction kept 9 bases outside the gene matches. CDR3 residues: CASSSLRASGNEQYF. The DNA of the CDR3 is TGTGCCAGCAGTTCCCTCAGGGCTAGCGGGAACGAGCAGTACTTC.

The chain is built from TRBV9 and TRBJ1-1, with 7 positions matching TRBD1. There are 13 residues in the CDR3. CDR1 and CDR2 (germline): SGDLS, YYNGEE. The V and J ends lost 3 bases and 6 bases, in that order; junction bases with no gene match: 5. CDR3 sequence: CASSATGTAEAFF. The CDR3 DNA is TGTGCCAGCAGCGCGACAGGGACGGCTGAAGCTTTCTTT.

The table lists this clonotype with a few counts. This chain connects TRBV19 to TRBJ2-7, with D possibly being TRBD2 (6 bases). Trimming took 4 bases from V and 1 from J, leaving 17 bases between them. Germline lookup yields CDR1 LNHDA and CDR2 SQIVND (reference sequence). This CDR3 spans 16 amino acids. DNA of the CDR3: TGTGCCAGTAGTAGAATTGGCGGGACCCAATCCTACGAGCAGTACTTC. Translation: CASSRIGGTQSYEQYF.

This clonotype was found many times. DNA for the CDR3: TGCAGCGTTGGAGGGCCGGGCACAGATACGCAGTATTTT. Translated, it gives CSVGGPGTDTQYF. The V and J genes are TRBV29-1 and TRBJ2-3; possible D gene TRBD2, 5 bases. Germline V gene sequence: CDR1 SQVTM, CDR2 ANQGSEA. V lost 4 bases and J lost 1, with 9 bases in between. This CDR3 spans 13 amino acids.

This clonotype was recorded many times. V is TRBV28 and J is TRBJ1-2; possible D gene TRBD1, 5 bases. The CDR3 has 16 residues. Germline V gene sequence: CDR1 MDHEN, CDR2 SYDVKM. With 6 bases removed from V and 0 bases from J, the gap between germline ends came to 17 bases. The CDR3 is CASSLVGDSTNYGYTF. CDR3 bases: TGTGCCAGCAGCCTCGTGGGGGACTCTACTAACTATGGCTACACCTTC.

This clonotype was seen at least ten times. The chain's CDR3 is CASSSTSRRTYEQYF. In nucleotides, the CDR3 is TGTGCCAGCAGCTCGACTAGTAGACGAACCTACGAGCAGTACTTC. This chain uses TRBV7-9 with TRBJ2-7, with D perhaps TRBD2 (6 bases). In germline, CDR1 is SEHNR, CDR2 FQNEAQ (reference sequence). This CDR3 has 15 residues. V was cut by 4 bases and J by 2 bases, with 15 bases left in between.

At least ten counts were recorded for this clonotype. The gene calls are TRBV5-6 and TRBJ2-5, with 8 bases lining up with TRBD2. Trimming at V came to 1 base and at J to 2 bases, leaving 7 bases not matched to a gene. The germline gives CDR1 SGHDT, CDR2 YYEEEE. The CDR3 consists of 16 residues. CDR3 in DNA: TGTGCCAGCAGCTTGAAAGCGGGAGTGGGGCAAGAGACCCAGTACTTC. Residues: CASSLKAGVGQETQYF.

The chain is built from TRBV9 and TRBJ2-2, with D uncertain. Germline assignment: CDR1 SGDLS and CDR2 YYNGEE. V lost 0 bases and J 6 bases, leaving 6 bases between the germline ends. The CDR3 contains 13 residues. In DNA form, the CDR3 reads TGTGCCAGCAGCGTAGCGAGCCCCGGGGAGCTGTTTTTT. Amino acid sequence: CASSVASPGELFF.

This clonotype showed up just a few times. The J gene is TRBJ2-1, the V gene TRBV5-1; TRBD2 matches at 8 bases. CDR3 length equals 16 residues. V shed 5 bases, J shed 4 bases, and the junction held 11 bases outside the gene matches. The germline gives CDR1 SGHRS, CDR2 YFSETQ. This chain's CDR3 is CASSRELAGRYNEQFF. Here the CDR3 DNA reads TGCGCCAGCAGTCGGGAATTAGCGGGAAGGTACAATGAGCAGTTCTTC.

To note about this clonotype: Germline and junction disagree at one end, which may indicate a read error. The gene calls are TRBV20-1 and TRBJ2-7; D is undetermined. CDR1 and CDR2 (germline): DFQATT, SNEGSKA (reference sequence). The CDR3 length is 10 residues. This CDR3 is CSVRVYEQYF. The CDR3 DNA follows: TGCAGTGTTAGAGTTTACGAGCAGTACTTC.

This clonotype came up many times. The chain combines TRBV28 with TRBJ1-1; no clear D gene. Trimming removed 5 bases from V and 0 bases from J, with 16 bases in between. The CDR3 is 16 amino acids. Germline V lookup: CDR1 MDHEN, CDR2 SYDVKM. CDR3 amino acids: CASSRLDGALNTEAFF. The CDR3 bases are TGTGCCAGCAGTCGCCTCGACGGTGCTTTGAACACTGAAGCTTTCTTT. Combining the CDR3 with reference TRBV28 and TRBJ1-1 gives the whole variable domain DVKVTQSSRYLVKRTGEKVFLECVQDMDHENMFWYRQDPGLGLRLIYFSYDVKMKEKGDIPEGYSVSREKKERFSLILESASTNQTSMYLCASSRLDGALNTEAFFGQGTRLTVV.

In this sample, this clonotype turned up many times. The chain couples TRBV7-9 to TRBJ2-5, with D possibly called TRBD1 or TRBD2 (5 bases each). Germline-derived CDR1 and CDR2 are SEHNR and FQNEAQ (reference sequence). The CDR3 totals 14 residues. V was cut by 1 base and J by 5 bases, with 11 bases left in between. The CDR3 spells CASSLVAGAETQYF. CDR3 DNA: TGTGCCAGCAGCTTAGTAGCCGGGGCGGAGACCCAGTACTTC.

The V gene is TRBV10-3, the J gene TRBJ2-1; possible D gene TRBD2, 5 bases. Trimming removed 2 bases at V and 9 bases at J, with 8 bases between. Germline assignment: CDR1 ENHRY and CDR2 SYGVKD. The CDR3 spans 12 residues. The CDR3 protein is CAISEQEVEQFF. As DNA, the CDR3 is TGTGCCATCAGTGAGCAGGAGGTTGAGCAGTTCTTC.

Ten or more counts support this clonotype. The chain is built from TRBV2 and TRBJ2-1, with a weak D call TRBD2 (7 bases). Trimming took off 11 bases at V and 6 bases at J, with 23 bases between the two ends. The germline V gene encodes CDR1 SNHLY and CDR2 FYNNEI. The CDR3 is 15 residues long. CDR3 coding DNA: TGTGCCTCAAACGGGGGGCTCGGTTTCCGCAATGAGCAGTTCTTC. Translated: CASNGGLGFRNEQFF.

The gene calls are TRBV6-1 and TRBJ1-1, with unresolved D. The germline V gene has CDR1 MNHNS and CDR2 SASEGT. The CDR3 spans 15 residues. V lost 3 bases and J 0 bases, leaving 11 bases between the germline ends. CDR3 sequence: CASSEFSGMNTEAFF. The CDR3, as DNA: TGTGCCAGCAGTGAGTTTTCGGGCATGAACACTGAAGCTTTCTTT.

This clonotype was seen ten or more times. This chain connects TRBV27 to TRBJ2-1; 11 bases line up with TRBD2. The germline V gene encodes CDR1 MNHEY and CDR2 SMNVEV (reference sequence). With V trimmed by 7 bases and J by 10 bases, 12 bases remained unmatched. The CDR3 runs to 15 residues. The CDR3 region has the DNA TGTGCCAGCACCTCGGGACTAGCGGATGCTCGAGAGCAGTTCTTC. This codes for CASTSGLADAREQFF.

The chain couples TRBV5-1 to TRBJ2-3; D call uncertain. V was pared by 7 bases and J by 6 bases, with 12 bases between. The CDR3 length is 12 residues. Germline CDR1 and CDR2: SGHRS and YFSETQ. CDR3 DNA: TGCGCCAGCCACCTAGGGTCGGATACGCAGTATTTT. This encodes CASHLGSDTQYF.

There are many counts of this clonotype. This chain uses TRBV13 with TRBJ2-3; D call uncertain. The CDR3 consists of 11 residues. V shed 2 bases and J shed 5 bases, with 2 bases lying between them. The germline CDR1 and CDR2 sequences are PRHDT and FYEKMQ (reference sequence). The CDR3 region has the DNA TGTGCCAGCAGCTTAATAGATACGCAGTATTTT. This sequence encodes CASSLIDTQYF.

This chain uses TRBV27 with TRBJ2-7, with D perhaps matching TRBD1 or TRBD2 (5 bases each). Trimming took off 3 bases at V and 2 bases at J, with 8 bases between the two ends. CDR1 and CDR2 (germline): MNHEY, SMNVEV (reference sequence). The CDR3 runs 13 residues. CDR3 in amino acids: CASSFGAPYEQYF. The CDR3 nucleotides read TGTGCCAGCAGTTTCGGGGCCCCCTACGAGCAGTACTTC.

J is TRBJ2-7 and V is TRBV10-2; D not certain. The CDR3 runs to 15 residues. V was cut by 4 bases and J by 0 bases, with 13 bases left in between. Germline values: CDR1 WSHSY, CDR2 SAAADI. The CDR3 here is CASSVEEVSSYEQYF. The CDR3, as DNA: TGCGCCAGCAGTGTCGAGGAAGTTAGCTCCTACGAGCAGTACTTC.

The J gene is TRBJ2-7, the V gene TRBV5-1; D is possibly TRBD1 (7 bases). Between the trimmed V and J ends, which lost 5 bases and 5 bases, there was a span of 14 bases. This CDR3 comprises 13 residues. Looked up from germline, CDR1 is SGHRS and CDR2 is YFSETQ. Here the CDR3 DNA reads TGCGCCAGCAGGGCAGGGGGGTACGACGAGCAGTACTTC. It encodes CASRAGGYDEQYF.

This clonotype came up a few times. The rearrangement links TRBV12-5 to TRBJ2-1; TRBD2 agrees at 12 bases. CDR3 length equals 20 residues. After removal of 2 bases from V and 4 bases from J, the junction contained 15 bases not matched to a gene. CDR1 and CDR2 (germline): LGHNT, FRNRAP. The CDR3 sequence is CASGLHRPGLAGPGYNEQFF. DNA for the CDR3: TGTGCTAGTGGTTTGCACCGACCGGGACTAGCGGGTCCTGGGTACAATGAGCAGTTCTTC. Supplemented by reference TRBV12-5 and TRBJ2-1, the full variable domain reads DARVTQTPRHKVTEMGQEVTMRCQPILGHNTVFWYRQTMMQGLELLAYFRNRAPLDDSGMPKDRFSAEMPDATLATLKIQPSEPRDSAVYFCASGLHRPGLAGPGYNEQFFGPGTRLTVL.

This clonotype was detected many times. V gene TRBV28 combines with J gene TRBJ1-2; D unresolved. Trimming removed 5 bases from V and 0 bases from J, with 7 bases in between. Germline loops: CDR1 MDHEN, CDR2 SYDVKM. This CDR3 contains 13 residues. CDR3 amino acids: CASSRPANYGYTF. DNA of the CDR3: TGTGCCAGCAGTCGCCCAGCTAACTATGGCTACACCTTC.

V usage is TRBV29-1 and J usage is TRBJ2-3; TRBD2 matches at 11 bases. The CDR3 runs to 13 residues. CDR1 is SQVTM and CDR2 is ANQGSEA in the germline V gene. V lost 5 bases to trimming and J lost 6 bases; unmatched junction nucleotides: 4. DNA of the CDR3: TGCAGCGTTATGCTAGCGGGAGGCGATACGCAGTATTTT. Encoded protein: CSVMLAGGDTQYF.

This clonotype was seen repeatedly, ten times or more. The chain has TRBV28 and TRBJ1-2; 7 bases line up with TRBD1. This CDR3 is 16 amino acids long. The ends lost 7 bases at V and 1 base at J; junction bases unmatched: 12. In germline, CDR1 is MDHEN, CDR2 SYDVKM. In DNA, the CDR3 is TGTGCCAGCAACCTCGGGACCGGGACAGATAACTATGGCTACACCTTC. It translates to CASNLGTGTDNYGYTF.

This clonotype was seen at least ten times. The chain employs TRBV3-1 and TRBJ1-2, with a tentative D call TRBD1 (5 bases). V was pared by 2 bases and J by 2 bases, with 12 bases between. The germline V gene has CDR1 LGHDT and CDR2 YNNKEL (reference sequence). CDR3 length equals 15 residues. CDR3 residues: CASSQLSGPNYGYTF. CDR3 bases: TGTGCCAGCAGCCAACTCTCGGGACCAAACTATGGCTACACCTTC.

This clonotype was observed a few times. The V gene is TRBV11-2, the J gene TRBJ2-7; no clear D gene. This CDR3 comprises 14 residues. CDR1 is SGHAT and CDR2 is FQNNGV in the germline V gene. V shed 1 base and J shed 5 bases, with 12 bases lying between them. CDR3 region: CASSLAAFRNEQYF. The CDR3 coding sequence is TGTGCCAGCAGCTTAGCGGCCTTTCGGAACGAGCAGTACTTC.

This clonotype has a count of ten or more. This chain links TRBV3-1 with TRBJ2-3; D is possibly TRBD2 (5 bases). CDR1 is LGHDT and CDR2 is YNNKEL in the germline V gene (reference sequence). V was trimmed by 5 bases and J by 3 bases, leaving 21 bases between them. The CDR3 runs to 17 residues. The CDR3 region is CASSVYMAGVRTDTQYF. The CDR3 DNA reads TGTGCCAGCAGCGTGTACATGGCGGGTGTAAGGACAGATACGCAGTATTTT.

The V and J genes are TRBV20-1 and TRBJ1-2; the D gene is possibly TRBD1 (5 bases). Germline V gene data show CDR1 as DFQATT and CDR2 as SNEGSKA (reference sequence). Trimming cost V 6 bases and J 4 bases, with 15 bases left between them. The CDR3 length is 13 residues. CDR3 DNA sequence: TGCAGTGCGAAACGGGGGTCAAGCTATGGCTACACCTTC. It encodes CSAKRGSSYGYTF.

A few counts support this clonotype. The chain joins TRBV10-3 to TRBJ2-7, with 13 bases that match TRBD2. This CDR3 is built from 17 residues. With V trimmed by 5 bases and J by 2 bases, 9 bases remained unmatched. The germline V gene has CDR1 ENHRY and CDR2 SYGVKD. This CDR3 reads CAISTWTSGSHTYEQYF. CDR3 nucleotides: TGTGCCATCAGTACTTGGACTAGCGGGAGCCATACCTACGAGCAGTACTTC.

This clonotype was recorded many times. The rearrangement uses TRBV6-2 or TRBV6-3 and TRBJ1-5; D is ambiguous. The germline gives CDR1 MNHEY, CDR2 SVGEGT. The CDR3 consists of 16 residues. Trimming took off 2 bases at V and 5 bases at J, with 16 bases between the two ends. The CDR3 here is CASSYAQEGWHQPQHF. The CDR3 DNA reads TGTGCCAGCAGTTACGCCCAGGAGGGATGGCATCAGCCCCAGCATTTT.